Listed below are T cell receptor beta chains from one sample, sequenced in a study of metastatic and nonmetastatic thyroid tumors. TCRdb re-called clones from the PCR reads using MiXCR. The profile shows tens of thousands of clones, roughly 18% of them singletons. Sequencing was performed on blood. The source is a male donor with papillary thyroid cancer or a benign thyroid nodule (not recorded which). Some clones in this sample may be carry-over from other donors' samples. Each CDR3 is given with its conserved first and last residue. A D gene is named only where the DNA matches it firmly. Size is stated for part of the rows, as once, few or many counts, or as a class when the clone is expanded.

>TRBD1|TRBV2|TRBJ1-5|many
CASREGRAGGSNQPQHF
TGTGCCAGCAGGGAAGGGAGGGCAGGGGGTAGCAATCAGCCCCAGCATTTT
>-|TRBV18|TRBJ1-1|medium-sized
CATWGLARGEAFF
TGTGCCACCTGGGGTCTCGCCAGGGGTGAAGCTTTCTTT
>-|TRBV6-1|TRBJ2-7|few
CASGARLDSYEQYF
TGTGCCAGCGGTGCCCGACTAGACTCCTACGAGCAGTACTTC
>-|TRBV2|TRBJ1-1|few
CASSEDRRDTEAFF
TGTGCCAGCAGTGAAGACAGGCGGGACACTGAAGCTTTCTTT
>-|TRBV11-3|TRBJ1-2|many
CASSSTGGSLYGYTF
TGTGCCAGCAGCTCCACCGGGGGGAGCCTCTATGGCTACACCTTC
>-|TRBV19|TRBJ2-4|medium-sized
CASSIVENIQYF
TGTGCCAGTAGTATAGTCGAAAACATTCAGTACTTC
>-|TRBV10-2|TRBJ2-3|few
CASSALAQVADTQYF
TGCGCCAGCAGTGCGCTGGCTCAGGTTGCAGATACGCAGTATTTT
>TRBD2|TRBV11-2|TRBJ2-7|many
CASSLVGGVAYEQYF
TGTGCCAGCAGCTTAGTGGGGGGGGTGGCTTACGAGCAGTACTTC
>-|TRBV28|TRBJ2-2|many
CASSGRGGELFF
TGTGCCAGCAGCGGGCGGGGCGGGGAGCTGTTTTTT
>-|TRBV5-1|TRBJ2-7|-
CASSLNLTFYEQYF
TGCGCCAGCAGCTTGAACTTGACTTTCTACGAGCAGTACTTC